The 20 T cell receptor beta chains presented below share a single source sample, sequenced in a study of cytomegalovirus exposure and HLA in healthy donors. Data came from immunoSEQ multiplex PCR; TCRdb stores just in-frame clones and leaves some out. The sample has approximately 180,000 clones, roughly 86% seen once; the top ten hold over 1.1%. The sample taken for sequencing was PBMCs. These receptors all come from a woman under 30 in good health and CMV-seronegative.

The chain employs TRBV11-2 and TRBJ2-1; TRBD2 matches 12 bases. This CDR3 has 15 amino acids. Germline V lookup: CDR1 SGHAT, CDR2 FQNNGV. V gave up 4 bases and J gave up 8 bases; unmatched junction bases: 6. CDR3 nucleotide sequence: TGTGCCAGCAGCTACACTAGCGGGGGGAGGGATGAGCAGTTCTTC. The encoded protein is CASSYTSGGRDEQFF.

This CDR3 is CATMAGGLNTEAFF. The CDR3, as DNA: TGTGCCACCATGGCAGGGGGGCTGAACACTGAAGCTTTCTTT. The V and J genes are TRBV15 and TRBJ1-1, with 7 bases that match TRBD1. This CDR3 has 14 amino acids. V was pared by 7 bases and J by 0 bases, with 5 bases of the junction left unmatched. Germline CDR1 LNHNV, CDR2 YYDKDF (reference sequence).

This clone was seen just once. CDR3 DNA sequence: TGTGCCAGCAGCCCAGGGAGCGGGAACAATGAGCAGTTCTTC. Translated, it gives CASSPGSGNNEQFF. This chain connects TRBV7-3 to TRBJ2-1; 7 bases map to TRBD2. This CDR3 has 14 amino acids. The V and J ends lost 5 bases and 5 bases, in that order; junction bases with no gene match: 6. Per the germline V gene, CDR1 is SGHTA and CDR2 is FQGTGA.

This clone was counted many times. The chain couples TRBV7-9 to TRBJ1-2, with TRBD1 matching 10 bases. From germline, CDR1 is SEHNR and CDR2 FQNEAQ (reference sequence). This CDR3 comprises 16 residues. J lost 8 bases, V lost 5 bases, and 14 bases had no gene match. The CDR3 reads CASSRIFDRGREGYTF. In nucleotides, the CDR3 is TGTGCCAGCAGCCGGATATTCGACAGGGGGCGGGAGGGCTACACCTTC.

CDR3 protein: CASSLGQGALPFF. The CDR3 DNA reads TGTGCCAGCAGTTTGGGACAGGGGGCGCTTCCTTTCTTT. This chain joins TRBV6-5 and TRBJ1-1; 12 nucleotides line up with TRBD1. Germline V gene lookup returns CDR1 MNHEY and CDR2 SVGAGI. With 4 bases clipped from V and 12 bases from J, the junction kept 6 bases outside the gene matches. This CDR3 is built from 13 residues.

This chain links TRBV10-3 with TRBJ1-1; 9 positions agree with TRBD1. The V gene end was trimmed by 0 bases and the J gene end by 2 bases; junction bases not matched to a gene: 7. Germline values: CDR1 ENHRY, CDR2 SYGVKD. The CDR3 runs 17 residues. Here the CDR3 reads CAISESKGTGSNTEAFF. Here the CDR3 DNA reads TGTGCCATCAGTGAGTCGAAGGGGACAGGGTCAAACACTGAAGCTTTCTTT.

The rearrangement links TRBV6-5 to TRBJ1-1; D is unresolved. This CDR3 is 13 amino acids long. Per the germline V gene, CDR1 is MNHEY and CDR2 is SVGAGI. Deletions cut 4 bases from V and 4 bases from J, with 10 bases between. This CDR3 is CASSSRGATEAFF. CDR3 sequence (DNA): TGTGCCAGCAGTTCCCGGGGAGCCACTGAAGCTTTCTTT.

The chain employs TRBV7-3 and TRBJ1-1, with no clear D. Per germline, CDR1 SGHTA and CDR2 FQGTGA. This CDR3 region has 14 residues. Deletions cut 2 bases from V and 3 bases from J, with 10 bases between. In DNA, the CDR3 is TGTGCCAGCAGCTTAGGAGGGCTCGACACTGAAGCTTTCTTT. It translates to CASSLGGLDTEAFF.

V is TRBV6-1 and J is TRBJ1-1; TRBD1 matches 7 bases. Germline CDR1 and CDR2: MNHNS and SASEGT. With V trimmed by 2 bases and J by 6 bases, 12 bases remained unmatched. This CDR3 has 16 amino acids. The CDR3 loop reads CASSEFRNRGRAEAFF. The CDR3 coding sequence is TGTGCCAGCAGTGAATTCCGTAACAGGGGTAGGGCTGAAGCTTTCTTT.

The V gene is TRBV25-1, the J gene TRBJ2-1, with 12 bases that match TRBD2. The CDR3 length is 16 residues. Germline V gene data show CDR1 as MGHDK and CDR2 as SYGVNS. With 1 base clipped from V and 8 bases from J, the junction kept 6 bases outside the gene matches. In nucleotides, the CDR3 is TGTGCCAGCAGTGAATTTGGTCTAGCGGGGGGGCATGAGCAGTTCTTC. This gives the protein CASSEFGLAGGHEQFF.

This chain uses TRBV27 with TRBJ2-5; a weak D match, TRBD1 (6 bases). The CDR3 consists of 15 residues. CDR1 is MNHEY and CDR2 is SMNVEV in the germline V gene (reference sequence). V lost 2 bases and J lost 6, with 16 bases in between. CDR3 DNA sequence: TGTGCCAGCAGTTTAGGTTCAGGGGTCTTGAAGACCCAGTACTTC. It specifies CASSLGSGVLKTQYF.

The chain links TRBV30 to TRBJ1-2; 8 bases fit TRBD1. The CDR3 has 15 residues. V lost 3 bases and J lost 5; bases outside the gene matches: 11. CDR1 and CDR2 from the germline V gene are GTSNPN and SVGIG (reference sequence). The CDR3 is CAWSSGTGHLYGYTF. The CDR3 DNA follows: TGTGCCTGGAGCAGTGGGACAGGCCATTTGTATGGCTACACCTTC.

J is TRBJ1-6 and V is TRBV29-1; D is undetermined. This CDR3 has 13 residues. Germline CDR1 reads SQVTM; CDR2 reads ANQGSEA. Deletions cut 6 bases from V and 7 bases from J, with 13 bases between. CDR3: CSVQSAVNSPLHF. CDR3 bases: TGCAGCGTCCAATCCGCGGTGAATTCACCCCTCCACTTT.

This rearrangement joins TRBV5-4 to TRBJ2-7; TRBD1 agrees at 10 bases. The germline CDR1 and CDR2 sequences are SGHNT and YYREEE (reference sequence). V was clipped by 1 base and J by 4 bases; unmatched bases: 5. The CDR3 loop spans 15 amino acids. The CDR3 loop reads CASSLPGQGKYEQYF. The CDR3, as DNA: TGTGCCAGCAGCTTGCCGGGACAGGGGAAGTACGAGCAGTACTTC. Drawing the rest from reference TRBV5-4 and TRBJ2-7, the complete variable domain is ETGVTQSPTHLIKTRGQQVTLRCSSQSGHNTVSWYQQALGQGPQFIFQYYREEENGRGNFPPRFSGLQFPNYSSELNVNALELDDSALYLCASSLPGQGKYEQYFGPGTRLTVT.

The chain combines TRBV29-1 with TRBJ2-2; 8 nucleotides agree with TRBD1. Germline CDR1 reads SQVTM; CDR2 reads ANQGSEA. The CDR3 has 13 residues. After removal of 6 bases from V and 7 bases from J, the junction contained 7 bases not matched to a gene. CDR3 region: CSVQGAGYGELFF. The CDR3, as DNA: TGCAGCGTGCAGGGGGCTGGGTACGGGGAGCTGTTTTTT.

About this clone: Other DNA sequences in the same sample also yield this CDR3. The V call is TRBV5-1, the J call TRBJ2-5; D ambiguous. The germline V gene encodes CDR1 SGHRS and CDR2 YFSETQ. The CDR3 contains 12 residues. With 0 bases removed from V and 5 bases from J, the gap between germline ends came to 5 bases. The CDR3 spells CASSLGSETQYF. In DNA, the CDR3 is TGCGCCAGCAGCTTGGGGAGCGAGACCCAGTACTTC.

This clone was seen a handful of times. This chain joins TRBV19 and TRBJ2-5; D is undetermined. CDR3 length equals 12 residues. Germline-derived CDR1 and CDR2 are LNHDA and SQIVND (reference sequence). Trimming took off 4 bases at V and 3 bases at J, with 6 bases between the two ends. The CDR3 coding sequence is TGTGCCAGTAGTAGAGATAAAGAGACCCAGTACTTC. Its translation: CASSRDKETQYF.

This clone was seen more than once but under ten times. This sequence joins TRBV29-1 and TRBJ1-3; 8 nucleotides line up with TRBD1. V lost 2 bases and J lost 10; bases outside the gene matches: 7. Germline assignment: CDR1 SQVTM and CDR2 ANQGSEA. The CDR3 is made up of 13 amino acids. The CDR3 coding sequence is TGCAGCGTTGAATCAAGGACAGGGAGGACCATATATTTT. As protein: CSVESRTGRTIYF.

The chain has TRBV10-3 and TRBJ2-7; weak D call: TRBD1 (6 bases). Trimming pared 6 bases from V and 3 bases from J, leaving 15 bases between. Germline V CDR1 and CDR2: ENHRY, SYGVKD. CDR3 length: 14 residues. The CDR3 is CAIREYRESYEQYF. The CDR3 coding sequence is TGTGCCATCAGGGAATACAGGGAGAGCTACGAGCAGTACTTC.

J is TRBJ2-5 and V is TRBV5-1; D is perhaps TRBD2 (5 bases). The CDR3 totals 13 residues. The V and J ends lost 4 bases and 13 bases respectively, with 20 bases between them. Germline V gene sequence: CDR1 SGHRS, CDR2 YFSETQ. CDR3 in amino acids: CASSHEIAPHAYF. The CDR3 DNA is TGCGCCAGCAGCCATGAGATAGCGCCCCACGCGTACTTC.